This TCR beta chain was observed in a study of shared clonotypes between healthy human individuals. Findings of the study overall: Blood alone was sampled, and tissue repertoires likely differ.

All the donors were Caucasian adults who lived in Nashville, Tennessee. V was pared by 4 bases and J by 5 bases, with 14 bases between. The CDR3 covers 15 residues. CDR1 and CDR2 from the germline V gene are MGHDK and SYGVNS. Researchers ran the assay at a deep level. Source study methods: In the immunoSEQ data, sequences were junction-only and lacked quality scores, so filtering differed. Sequencing used immunoSEQ multiplex PCR; TCRdb keeps in-frame clones, though not all of them. The D gene and trimming were derived from the DNA, and the V and J assignments and clone size from that table. The sample shows about 2 million clones, around 95% of them seen only once. Notes on this clone: Its target is not known.

V usage is TRBV25-1 and J usage is TRBJ2-2; a weak D match, TRBD2 (5 bases). The sample consisted of naive CD4+ T cells sorted from blood. Documented subset: CD45RA+ positively selected. The clonotype was recovered from a man aged 18 to 35 in good health. The CDR3 reads CASSGRRGRTGELFF. As DNA, the CDR3 is TGTGCCAGCAGTGGACGTCGGGGAAGGACCGGGGAGCTGTTTTTT.